This entry lists 25 T cell receptor gamma chains sequenced from one sample in a study of γδ T cells in repeated Plasmodium falciparum infection (dated by TCRdb to 2020 to 2023). Preparation of the library involved multiplex PCR. Reads for this sample came from an Illumina MiSeq. Clone calls in TCRdb were regenerated from the public reads with CATT, after which identical DNA sequences shared one row. The sample data list 13,000 to 15,000 gamma-chain clones, and 1.5% to 2% of these were observed just once. Of the sample, more than 25% is held by the ten largest clones. For bulk TCR repertoire analysis, Vgamma9/Vdelta2+ and Vdelta2-negative gammadelta T cell populations were flow-sorted out of peripheral blood mononuclear cells. The sequenced sample consisted of gamma-delta T cells from blood. Source of these receptors: a pool of human donors (malaria-infected and uninfected, not separated).

In this sample, this clone turned up many times. TCRdb records a much larger clone's protein for this DNA, with a difference at residue 12 that likely arises from a read error; the protein given is the translation of the DNA. The chain carries TRGV5 and TRGJ1 or TRGJ2. Germline V CDR1 and CDR2: VINAFY, YDVSNSKD. This CDR3 is built from 14 residues. The CDR3 region is CATWDGPYYYKRLF. CDR3 nucleotide sequence: TGTGCCACCTGGGACGGACCCTATTATTATAAGAGACTCTTT.

This clone was seen ten or more times. A far bigger clonotype differs at one base, so this is likely a read error. Other DNA sequences in the sample encode the same CDR3. The gene calls are TRGV9 and TRGJP. The J gene was missing in TCRdb and was found by matching the end of the DNA to germline. The CDR3 is made up of 15 amino acids. Germline-derived CDR1 and CDR2 are GITISATS and ISYDGTV (reference sequence). The CDR3 DNA sequence: TGCGCCTTGTGGGAGGTGCTATTGGGCAAAAAAATCAAGGTATTT. Protein sequence: CALWEVLLGKKIKVF.

This clone was observed many times. A far larger clone is only one base removed, so a read error is likely. Distinct nucleotide sequences in the sample also encode this CDR3. The V and J genes are TRGV3 and TRGJ1 or TRGJ2. The CDR3 loop spans 15 amino acids. Germline V gene data show CDR1 as VTNTFY and CDR2 as YDVSTARD (reference sequence). The CDR3 nucleotides read TGCGCCACCTGGGACAGGTCCCTTCTTTATTATAAGAAACTCTTT. This translates into CATWDRSLLYYKKLF.

In this sample, this clone turned up a few times. TCRdb assigns this DNA the protein of a much larger clone, which departs from its translation at residue 5; this likely reflects a read error, and the protein shown comes from translating the DNA. The chain couples TRGV9 to TRGJ1 or TRGJ2. The J gene, left out of TCRdb, was set here by checking the DNA against germline. The V segment lost 6 bases and the J segment 2 bases; nucleotides outside the gene matches: 7. Germline CDR1 GITISATS, CDR2 ISYDGTV (reference sequence). CDR3 size: 13 residues. The CDR3 region is CALWRPYYYKKLF. Here the CDR3 DNA reads TGTGCCTTGTGGAGACCCTATTATTATAAGAAACTCTTT.

This clone has a count of ten or more. This likely came from a read error, as a far larger clone is one base away. Within the sample, other DNA sequences also encode this same CDR3. The genes are TRGV9 and TRGJ1 or TRGJ2. TCRdb offers no J gene call, so here the DNA was matched to germline to obtain one. This CDR3 contains 16 residues. The V gene's germline CDR1 is GITISATS and CDR2 ISYDGTV (reference sequence). The CDR3 region has the DNA TGTGCCCTGTGGGAGGCCCCGCCTGGTTATTGGTATAAGAAACTCTTT. It codes for CALWEAPPGYWYKKLF.

By share of the sample, this clone is large. The gene calls are TRGV4 and TRGJ1 or TRGJ2. CDR1 is EGSTGY and CDR2 is YDSYTSSV in the germline V gene. The ends lost 1 base at V and 3 bases at J; junction bases unmatched: 9. The CDR3 runs to 15 residues. The CDR3 is CATWDGTGVYYKKLF. CDR3 DNA: TGTGCCACCTGGGATGGCACAGGGGTTTATTATAAGAAACTCTTT.

This clone was observed many times. TCRdb assigns this DNA the protein of a much larger clone, which departs from its translation at residue 6; this likely reflects a read error, and the protein shown comes from translating the DNA. J is TRGJP and V is TRGV9. In the absence of a J gene in TCRdb, the DNA was matched to germline to assign it here. The CDR3 contains 17 residues. With V trimmed by 3 bases and J by 3 bases, 5 bases remained unmatched. Germline values: CDR1 GITISATS, CDR2 ISYDGTV (reference sequence). This CDR3 reads CALWETPQELGKKIKVF. The CDR3 DNA sequence: TGTGCCTTGTGGGAGACCCCGCAAGAGTTGGGCAAAAAAATCAAGGTATTT.

Remarks on this clone: For this DNA, TCRdb reports the protein of a much larger clone, which diverges at residue 2, most likely from a read error; the protein presented here is translated directly from the DNA. The chain has TRGV9 and TRGJ1 or TRGJ2. Here the J gene came from matching the DNA to germline, since TCRdb omits it. In germline, CDR1 is GITISATS, CDR2 ISYDGTV (reference sequence). This CDR3 region has 15 residues. CDR3 amino acids: CTLWELPIFYYKKLF. The CDR3 DNA is TGTACCTTGTGGGAGTTGCCGATTTTCTATTATAAGAAACTCTTT.

At least ten counts were recorded for this clone. TCRdb assigns this DNA the protein of a much larger clone, which departs from its translation at residue 10; this likely reflects a read error, and the protein shown comes from translating the DNA. This chain connects TRGV9 to TRGJ1 or TRGJ2. The J gene, not given by TCRdb, was assigned here from a germline match of the nucleotide sequence. Germline assignment: CDR1 GITISATS and CDR2 ISYDGTV (reference sequence). J was trimmed by 10 bases and V by 4 bases; bases with no gene match: 16. The CDR3 is 14 residues long. CDR3 nucleotide sequence: TGTGCCTTGTGGGACCCAATTTTCTATGAGAAGAAACTCTTT. Amino acids: CALWDPIFYEKKLF.

Note on this clone: For this DNA, TCRdb reports the protein of a much larger clone, which diverges at residue 10, most likely from a read error; the protein presented here is translated directly from the DNA. The J gene went uncalled, whereas the V gene is TRGV9. The CDR3 is 12 amino acids. The germline V gene encodes CDR1 GITISATS and CDR2 ISYDGTV (reference sequence). The chain's CDR3 is CALWENYYKRLF. CDR3 DNA: TGTGCCTTGTGGGAGAATTATTATAAGAGACTCTTT.

This clone was detected only a few times. This sequence is one base from a far larger clone and is likely a read error. Other DNA sequences in the same sample also yield this CDR3. This rearrangement joins TRGV9 to TRGJ1 or TRGJ2. Assignment of the J gene here rests on matching the DNA to germline, because TCRdb gives none. This CDR3 comprises 12 residues. V gave up 6 bases and J gave up 10 bases; unmatched junction bases: 12. From germline, CDR1 is GITISATS and CDR2 ISYDGTV (reference sequence). This CDR3 reads CALWKDFHKKLF. The CDR3 nucleotides read TGTGCCTTGTGGAAGGACTTCCACAAGAAACTCTTT.

This clone turned up a few times. The TCRdb protein comes from a much larger clone and disagrees with this DNA's translation at residue 3, likely due to a read error; the protein given here is derived from the DNA. The chain employs TRGV9 and TRGJP1. Germline matching of the DNA provided the J gene here, since TCRdb leaves it blank. CDR3 size: 12 residues. The germline gives CDR1 GITISATS, CDR2 ISYDGTV (reference sequence). CDR3 sequence (DNA): TGTGCCATGTGGGTCCGGGTGGGGTTCAAGATATTT. Translation gives CAMWVRVGFKIF.

The sample holds many counts of this clone. A far larger clone is off by one base, so a read error is likely. Other DNA variants within this sample encode the same CDR3. The V call is TRGV9, the J call TRGJ1 or TRGJ2. Germline V gene lookup returns CDR1 GITISATS and CDR2 ISYDGTV (reference sequence). This CDR3 has 14 residues. V shed 0 bases, J shed 7 bases, and the junction held 9 bases outside the gene matches. In DNA, the CDR3 is TGTGCCTTGTGGGAGGTGCAGGGTGGGTATAAGAAACTCTTT. Amino acids: CALWEVQGGYKKLF.

This clone was counted many times. TCRdb's protein for this DNA is that of a much larger clone and differs from the translation at residue 4, likely a read error; the protein shown is the DNA translation. V and J are TRGV3 and TRGJ1 or TRGJ2. The germline gives CDR1 VTNTFY, CDR2 YDVSTARD (reference sequence). The CDR3 covers 15 residues. CDR3 bases: TGTGCCACCTGTGACAGGCGTGATGGGGATTATAAGAAACTCTTT. Translation gives CATCDRRDGDYKKLF.

This clone was recorded a few times. Since a far larger clone is one base different, this is likely a read error. The chain uses TRGV9 and TRGJ1 or TRGJ2. The J gene, left out of TCRdb, was set here by checking the DNA against germline. V was clipped by 4 bases and J by 7 bases; unmatched bases: 16. The CDR3 length is 15 residues. Germline V gives CDR1 GITISATS, CDR2 ISYDGTV (reference sequence). The DNA for the CDR3 is TGTGCCTTGTGGGAAAACCGGCCCGACGACTATAAGAAACTCTTT. This gives the protein CALWENRPDDYKKLF.

This clone occurred many times. This clone may be a read error of a much larger clone one base away. The chain is built from TRGV9 and TRGJ1 or TRGJ2. Germline matching of the DNA provided the J gene here, since TCRdb leaves it blank. This CDR3 is built from 14 residues. Germline V gives CDR1 GITISATS, CDR2 ISYDGTV (reference sequence). CDR3 in amino acids: CALWEAKNYYKKLF. The CDR3 DNA sequence: TGTGCCTTGTGGGAGGCCAAAAATTACTATAAGAAACTCTTT.

This clone has only a few counts. TCRdb's protein for this DNA is that of a much larger clone and differs from the translation at residue 10, likely a read error; the protein shown is the DNA translation. The rearrangement joins TRGV4 to TRGJ1 or TRGJ2. The J gene is absent in TCRdb and was assigned here via DNA matching to germline. Germline CDR1 and CDR2: EGSTGY and YDSYTSSV. The CDR3 covers 13 residues. The CDR3 region is CATWDNTYYRKLF. CDR3 DNA: TGTGCCACCTGGGATAATACGTATTATAGGAAACTCTTT.

This clone was seen ten or more times. The protein in TCRdb stems from a much larger clone and differs at residue 8 from this DNA's translation, likely a read error; here the protein is translated from the DNA. V gene TRGV3 was called; the J gene was not. The germline gives CDR1 VTNTFY, CDR2 YDVSTARD (reference sequence). CDR3 length: 10 amino acids. CDR3 in DNA: TGTGCCACCTGGGACGATAGGAGACTCTTT. Translating gives CATWDDRRLF.

Only a few counts were recorded for this clone. TCRdb has a much larger clone's protein, which differs at residue 9 from the translation of this DNA, likely because of a read error; what is shown is the protein translated from the DNA. The rearrangement links TRGV9 to TRGJP. TCRdb lists no J gene, so it was determined here by aligning the DNA to germline. This CDR3 region has 17 residues. The germline V gene encodes CDR1 GITISATS and CDR2 ISYDGTV (reference sequence). V lost 0 bases and J lost 8; bases outside the gene matches: 7. The CDR3 reads CALWEVILKLGKKIKVF. CDR3 in DNA: TGTGCCTTGTGGGAGGTGATTCTAAAGTTGGGCAAAAAAATCAAGGTATTT.

Note on this clone: For this DNA, TCRdb reports the protein of a much larger clone, which diverges at residue 8, most likely from a read error; the protein presented here is translated directly from the DNA. This chain uses TRGV8 with TRGJ1 or TRGJ2. TCRdb does not report a J gene; here it was assigned by matching the DNA to germline references. The ends lost 1 base at V and 9 bases at J; junction bases unmatched: 6. This CDR3 is built from 12 residues. CDR1 VENAVY and CDR2 YDSYNSRV come from the germline V gene. CDR3 region: CATWDSRCKKLF. CDR3 nucleotides: TGTGCCACCTGGGATAGTCGTTGTAAGAAACTCTTT.

The table lists this clone with many counts. TCRdb records a much larger clone's protein for this DNA, with a difference at residue 6 that likely arises from a read error; the protein given is the translation of the DNA. This sequence joins TRGV4 and TRGJ1 or TRGJ2. The CDR3 consists of 12 residues. CDR1 EGSTGY and CDR2 YDSYTSSV come from the germline V gene. Germline trimming cut 3 bases from V and 7 bases from J; bases unmatched to any gene: 6. The CDR3 loop reads CATWDIGYKKLF. The CDR3, as DNA: TGTGCCACCTGGGATATAGGGTATAAGAAACTCTTT.

This clone was seen ten or more times. TCRdb lists the protein of a much larger clone for this DNA, which differs at residue 3, so this is likely a read error; the protein given here is translated from the DNA itself. J is TRGJ1 or TRGJ2 and V is TRGV3. The germline V gene has CDR1 VTNTFY and CDR2 YDVSTARD (reference sequence). The junction had 5 bases not matched to a gene; V was cut back by 12 bases and J by 6 bases. The CDR3 contains 9 residues. The CDR3 DNA reads TGTGCCGCCGGTTATAAGAAACTCTTT. Protein product: CAAGYKKLF.

In its sample, this clone was seen a few times. A far larger clone is a single base away, which makes a read error likely. Other DNA sequences in the same sample also yield this CDR3. The V and J genes are TRGV3 and TRGJ1 or TRGJ2. TCRdb supplies no J gene; here it was assigned by aligning the nucleotide sequence to germline. The CDR3 consists of 20 residues. Germline CDR1 is VTNTFY and CDR2 is YDVSTARD (reference sequence). This chain's CDR3 is CATWDRPYWSPHISPLGKLF. CDR3 in DNA: TGCGCCACCTGGGACAGGCCTTATTGGTCGCCTCATATATCCCCTTTAGGGAAACTCTTT.

This clone was counted at least ten times. TCRdb lists the protein of a much larger clone for this DNA, which differs at residue 3, so this is likely a read error; the protein given here is translated from the DNA itself. The rearrangement uses TRGV5 and TRGJ1 or TRGJ2. CDR1 is VINAFY and CDR2 is YDVSNSKD in the germline V gene. This CDR3 has 13 residues. The CDR3: CAPWDRPFDKKLF. CDR3 DNA sequence: TGTGCCCCCTGGGACAGGCCTTTCGATAAGAAACTCTTT.

This clone has more than one count but fewer than ten. TCRdb lists the protein of a much larger clone for this DNA, which differs at residue 15, so this is likely a read error; the protein given here is translated from the DNA itself. For the V gene the call is TRGV9; the J gene has no call. Germline V gene sequence: CDR1 GITISATS, CDR2 ISYDGTV (reference sequence). The CDR3 contains 17 residues. As DNA, the CDR3 is TGTGCCTTGTGGGTAAAACGAACAGAGTTGGGCAAAAAAATCGAGGTATTT. Amino acids: CALWVKRTELGKKIEVF.